Listed here are 32 T cell receptor beta chains from one sample, sequenced in a study of human T cells and chemical hapten exposure. This sample's time point: pre-sensitization, week 0. This sample's treatment: therapeutic diphenylcyclopropenone sensitization with weekly scalp DPC. Each CDR3 protein gets one entry after TCRdb re-called the RACE reads with MiXCR. Counted here are some 110,000 distinct CDR3 sequences, about 12% occurring once; the ten biggest clones make up more than 1.5%. Sequencing used whole blood, obtained in connection with sensitization to the hapten diphenylcyclopropenone (DPC). The origin of the receptors is a woman in her forties or fifties with alopecia areata. Some clones in this sample may be carry-over from other donors' samples.

This clonotype was observed at least ten times. J is TRBJ2-2 and V is TRBV18; D perhaps matches TRBD1 (6 bases). Trimming stripped 0 bases from V and 0 bases from J, with 11 bases between. Germline-derived CDR1 and CDR2 are KGHSH and LQKENI. The CDR3 has 17 amino acids. The CDR3 sequence is CASSPPGRGTNTGELFF. Here the CDR3 DNA reads TGTGCCAGCTCACCACCGGGAAGGGGGACGAACACCGGGGAGCTGTTTTTT.

The chain joins TRBV12-3 or TRBV12-4 to TRBJ1-2, with unresolved D. The CDR3 spans 11 residues. Trimming cost V 4 bases and J 7 bases, with 7 bases left between them. Written as DNA, the CDR3 is TGTGCCAGCAGTTCGATGGCTGGCTACACCTTC. It is translated as CASSSMAGYTF.

The chain couples TRBV3-1 to TRBJ2-5, with 8 bases aligning to TRBD2. Germline V gene lookup returns CDR1 LGHDT and CDR2 YNNKEL (reference sequence). The CDR3 has 15 amino acids. V lost 3 bases and J lost 5; bases outside the gene matches: 8. CDR3 protein: CASSQTSSGSETQYF. CDR3 nucleotide sequence: TGTGCCAGCAGCCAGACGTCCAGCGGGAGTGAGACCCAGTACTTC.

This clonotype was picked up many times. The V call is TRBV29-1, the J call TRBJ2-5, with D unclear. Germline-derived CDR1 and CDR2 are SQVTM and ANQGSEA. The ends were cut back, 8 bases at V and 7 bases at J, with 14 bases in the middle. This CDR3 region has 11 residues. The CDR3 coding sequence is TGCAGCACTCTGGACGGCAGGACCCAGTACTTC. It specifies CSTLDGRTQYF.

This chain links TRBV25-1 with TRBJ2-1, with D hard to call. CDR1 is MGHDK, CDR2 SYGVNS, per germline. This CDR3 is built from 15 residues. The V gene lost 3 bases and the J gene lost 4 bases, with 13 bases spanning the gap. The CDR3 protein is CASSDAHLPYNEQFF. Written as DNA, the CDR3 is TGTGCCAGCAGTGACGCCCATTTACCTTACAATGAGCAGTTCTTC. The complete variable domain, with remaining parts taken from reference TRBV25-1 and TRBJ2-1, reads EADIYQTPRYLVIGTGKKITLECSQTMGHDKMYWYQQDPGMELHLIHYSYGVNSTEKGDLSSESTVSRIRTEHFPLTLESARPSHTSQYLCASSDAHLPYNEQFFGPGTRLTVL.

In this sample, this clonotype turned up a few times. The chain combines TRBV6-5 with TRBJ1-6; possible D gene TRBD1, 6 bases. The CDR3 runs to 20 residues. Germline values: CDR1 MNHEY, CDR2 SVGAGI. With 2 bases removed from V and 6 bases from J, the gap between germline ends came to 26 bases. CDR3 residues: CASSYGLRGRARTANSPLHF. CDR3 DNA sequence: TGTGCCAGCAGTTACGGGTTAAGGGGTAGAGCTAGGACAGCTAATTCACCCCTCCACTTT.

The J gene is TRBJ2-2, the V gene TRBV7-2, with D hard to call. From germline, CDR1 is SGHTA and CDR2 FQGNSA. Deletions cut 1 base from V and 5 bases from J, with 5 bases between. The CDR3 contains 13 residues. As DNA, the CDR3 is TGTGCCAGCAGCTTAGAAAGGACCGGGGAGCTGTTTTTT. Protein product: CASSLERTGELFF. The full variable domain, completed using reference TRBV7-2 and TRBJ2-2, is GAGVSQSPSNKVTEKGKDVELRCDPISGHTALYWYRQSLGQGLEFLIYFQGNSAPDKSGLPSDRFSAERTGGSVSTLTIQRTQQEDSAVYLCASSLERTGELFFGEGSRLTVL.

This clonotype occurred a few times. CDR3 amino acids: CASSYRGGFNEQFF. Here the CDR3 DNA reads TGTGCCAGCAGTTACAGGGGGGGATTCAATGAGCAGTTCTTC. This rearrangement joins TRBV6-5 to TRBJ2-1; a weak D match, TRBD2 (7 bases). Germline-derived CDR1 and CDR2 are MNHEY and SVGAGI. The CDR3 is 14 residues long. V was shortened by 2 bases and J by 6 bases, with 11 bases between the two germline ends.

The V gene is TRBV19, the J gene TRBJ2-7; 10 bases map to TRBD1. The CDR3 is made up of 15 amino acids. In germline, CDR1 is LNHDA, CDR2 SQIVND (reference sequence). With 4 bases clipped from V and 0 bases from J, the junction kept 3 bases outside the gene matches. The CDR3 protein is CASSTRTGGSYEQYF. The CDR3 DNA reads as TGTGCCAGTAGTACTCGGACAGGGGGCTCCTACGAGCAGTACTTC.

V gene TRBV12-3 or TRBV12-4 combines with J gene TRBJ2-5, with 14 bases aligning to TRBD2. Germline trimming cut 7 bases from V and 5 bases from J; bases unmatched to any gene: 18. The CDR3 runs 19 residues. The CDR3 region has the DNA TGTGCCAGCATAGGAGGACTAGCGGGAGGCGTCTACCACGCGGAGACCCAGTACTTC. This encodes CASIGGLAGGVYHAETQYF.

This clonotype was counted between two and nine times. The V and J genes are TRBV12-3 or TRBV12-4 and TRBJ2-1; the D gene could be TRBD1 or TRBD2 (5 bases each). The CDR3 contains 14 residues. V lost 5 bases and J lost 8, with 16 bases in between. The CDR3 sequence: CASSQHGTNHEQFF. The CDR3 bases are TGTGCCAGCAGTCAGCACGGGACCAATCATGAGCAGTTCTTC.

V gene TRBV6-2 or TRBV6-3 combines with J gene TRBJ2-7, with 8 positions matching TRBD1. The CDR3 spans 15 residues. Germline values: CDR1 MNHEY, CDR2 SVGEGT. V lost 7 bases, J lost 1 base, and 9 bases stayed unmatched. CDR3 sequence reads: CASTSDREESYEQYF. DNA of the CDR3: TGTGCCAGCACATCGGACAGGGAGGAGTCCTACGAGCAGTACTTC.

This clonotype was recorded many times. The chain employs TRBV29-1 and TRBJ2-3, with 9 bases that match TRBD1. CDR3 length: 12 amino acids. CDR1 and CDR2 from the germline V gene are SQVTM and ANQGSEA. V lost 6 bases, J lost 6 bases, and 4 bases stayed unmatched. CDR3 in amino acids: CSVGQGMDTQYF. CDR3 DNA sequence: TGCAGCGTAGGACAGGGGATGGATACGCAGTATTTT.

This clonotype was detected only a few times. J is TRBJ1-6 and V is TRBV20-1, with a weak D call TRBD1 (6 bases). CDR1 is DFQATT and CDR2 is SNEGSKA in the germline V gene (reference sequence). Trimming removed 6 bases from V and 3 bases from J, with 15 bases in between. The CDR3 length is 15 residues. CDR3 residues: CSARKGGNYNSPLHF. The CDR3 nucleotides read TGCAGTGCCAGAAAGGGGGGGAACTATAATTCACCCCTCCACTTT.

This clonotype was counted at least ten times. The rearrangement links TRBV15 to TRBJ2-1, with a possible D match to TRBD2 (5 bases). The CDR3 extends over 12 amino acids. Trimming cost V 1 base and J 8 bases, with 6 bases left between them. Germline assignment: CDR1 LNHNV and CDR2 YYDKDF (reference sequence). Here the CDR3 DNA reads TGTGCCACCAGCAGAGCGCGGGATGAGCAGTTCTTC. This codes for CATSRARDEQFF.

This chain uses TRBV29-1 with TRBJ2-5; D perhaps matches TRBD1 (7 bases). Per the germline V gene, CDR1 is SQVTM and CDR2 is ANQGSEA. The V gene lost 8 bases and the J gene lost 4 bases, with 14 bases spanning the gap. This CDR3 is 12 amino acids long. This CDR3 reads CSLRDSIETQYF. DNA of the CDR3: TGCAGCCTGCGGGACAGTATAGAGACCCAGTACTTC.

This clonotype has a count of ten or more. The gene calls are TRBV7-2 and TRBJ1-5; maybe TRBD1 (5 bases). Trimming cost V 5 bases and J 4 bases, with 9 bases left between them. The CDR3 has 13 residues. In germline, CDR1 is SGHTA, CDR2 FQGNSA. The CDR3 bases are TGTGCCAGCAGCGACCAGGGAAATCAGCCCCAGCATTTT. Protein: CASSDQGNQPQHF.

This clonotype has at least ten counts. Compared with germline, one end of the junction differs, possibly owing to a read error. The chain joins TRBV28 to TRBJ2-7; D is undetermined. The CDR3 is made up of 13 amino acids. CDR1 MDHEN and CDR2 SYDVKM come from the germline V gene. CDR3 region: CASSWEPIRVLDF. CDR3 bases: TGTGCCAGCAGTTGGGAACCCATCCGGGTGCTGGACTTC.

This clonotype was recorded a few times. The chain is built from TRBV29-1 and TRBJ2-5; D uncertain. This CDR3 region has 11 residues. Trimming took 6 bases from V and 5 from J, leaving 10 bases between them. Germline V CDR1 and CDR2: SQVTM, ANQGSEA. The CDR3 here is CSVVSWETQYF. In nucleotides, the CDR3 is TGCAGCGTAGTTTCGTGGGAGACCCAGTACTTC.

The chain joins TRBV18 to TRBJ1-2, with a possible D match to TRBD1 (6 bases). CDR3 length: 15 residues. Germline CDR1 and CDR2: KGHSH and LQKENI. The ends were cut back, 2 bases at V and 6 bases at J, with 16 bases in the middle. In DNA, the CDR3 is TGTGCCAGCTCACCAGAATATGGGACAAGGAATGGCTACACCTTC. This encodes CASSPEYGTRNGYTF.

This clonotype has a handful of counts. This chain links TRBV19 with TRBJ1-2; no clear D gene. Per the germline V gene, CDR1 is LNHDA and CDR2 is SQIVND (reference sequence). Trimming removed 5 bases from V and 5 bases from J, with 15 bases in between. This CDR3 contains 14 residues. The chain's CDR3 is CASSEFGSVYGYTF. The CDR3 nucleotides are TGTGCCAGTAGTGAGTTCGGGTCCGTGTATGGCTACACCTTC.

The rearrangement joins TRBV18 to TRBJ2-3, with D possibly matching TRBD1 (6 bases). CDR3 length: 14 amino acids. The germline V gene has CDR1 KGHSH and CDR2 LQKENI. Trimming removed 3 bases at V and 7 bases at J, with 14 bases between. In DNA, the CDR3 is TGTGCCAGCTCACCTCCTGAACAGGGATATACGCAGTATTTT. Residues: CASSPPEQGYTQYF.

Ten or more counts support this clonotype. The J gene is TRBJ2-1, the V gene TRBV5-4, with 9 positions matching TRBD1. CDR1 is SGHNT and CDR2 is YYREEE in the germline V gene (reference sequence). The V segment lost 0 bases and the J segment 9 bases; nucleotides outside the gene matches: 10. This CDR3 is built from 16 residues. CDR3 sequence reads: CASSLGGQGLRSEQFF. The CDR3 bases are TGTGCCAGCAGCTTGGGGGGACAGGGCCTTAGGAGTGAGCAGTTCTTC.

The sample holds many counts of this clonotype. V gene TRBV6-1 combines with J gene TRBJ1-4; maybe TRBD1 (6 bases). Trimming pared 8 bases from V and 2 bases from J, leaving 12 bases between. CDR3 length: 14 residues. Germline-derived CDR1 and CDR2 are MNHNS and SASEGT. CDR3 residues: CASDRDRTNEKLFF. The CDR3 region has the DNA TGTGCCAGCGACCGAGACAGGACTAATGAAAAACTGTTTTTT.

DNA of the CDR3: TGTGCCACCAGTGACTTGACAGGGGGTGAGACCCAGTACTTC. This encodes CATSDLTGGETQYF. The chain combines TRBV24-1 with TRBJ2-5; 9 positions agree with TRBD1. Germline assignment: CDR1 KGHDR and CDR2 SFDVKD. V gave up 4 bases and J gave up 5 bases; unmatched junction bases: 4. The CDR3 covers 14 residues.

This clonotype was counted many times. For the CDR3, the DNA is TGTGCCAGCAGCCCCTACAGGGTTGGGGGCTCCTACGAGCAGTACTTC. It is translated as CASSPYRVGGSYEQYF. This rearrangement joins TRBV7-8 to TRBJ2-7; the D gene is possibly TRBD1 (6 bases). There are 16 residues in the CDR3. V gave up 5 bases and J gave up 0 bases, with 17 bases separating them. CDR1 and CDR2 (germline): SGHVS, FQNEAQ. Filled out from reference TRBV7-8 and TRBJ2-7, the complete variable domain reads GAGVSQSPRYKVAKRGQDVALRCDPISGHVSLFWYQQALGQGPEFLTYFQNEAQLDKSGLPSDRFFAERPEGSVSTLKIQRTQQEDSAVYLCASSPYRVGGSYEQYFGPGTRLTVT.

Only a few counts were recorded for this clonotype. V is TRBV28 and J is TRBJ1-2; no reliable D call. The germline gives CDR1 MDHEN, CDR2 SYDVKM. There are 11 residues in the CDR3. Trimming took 5 bases from V and 4 from J, leaving 5 bases between them. CDR3 sequence: CASSNTYGYTF. As DNA, the CDR3 is TGTGCCAGCAGTAATACCTATGGCTACACCTTC.

V gene TRBV7-8 combines with J gene TRBJ1-5; D unclear. Germline CDR1 is SGHVS and CDR2 is FQNEAQ. Trimming shortened V by 2 bases and J by 6 bases, and 14 bases separated the two germline ends. CDR3 size: 15 residues. CDR3 DNA sequence: TGTGCCAGCAGCTTAAGCGGGGTTTGGAGTCAGCCCCAGCATTTT. Translation gives CASSLSGVWSQPQHF.

V usage is TRBV6-2 or TRBV6-3 and J usage is TRBJ2-7; unclear D gene. CDR1 is MNHEY, CDR2 SVGEGT, per germline. Trimming stripped 6 bases from V and 3 bases from J, with 12 bases between. The CDR3 length is 13 residues. The CDR3: CASSPPLFYEQYF. For the CDR3, the DNA is TGTGCCAGCAGCCCCCCCCTTTTCTACGAGCAGTACTTC.

This clonotype showed up just a few times. This rearrangement joins TRBV6-2 or TRBV6-3 to TRBJ1-5; maybe TRBD1 (5 bases). From germline, CDR1 is MNHEY and CDR2 SVGEGT. The CDR3 extends over 15 amino acids. V lost 3 bases to trimming and J lost 2 bases, with 11 bases between them. This chain's CDR3 is CASSYWGIGNQPQHF. The CDR3, as DNA: TGTGCCAGCAGTTATTGGGGGATAGGCAATCAGCCCCAGCATTTT.

The chain couples TRBV7-2 to TRBJ1-4; D gene uncertain. The CDR3 has 15 residues. With 6 bases removed from V and 3 bases from J, the gap between germline ends came to 14 bases. The germline CDR1 and CDR2 sequences are SGHTA and FQGNSA. The DNA for the CDR3 is TGTGCCAGCAGGCCGGCAGGTTTGGCTAATGAAAAACTGTTTTTT. Translated: CASRPAGLANEKLFF.

The chain couples TRBV29-1 to TRBJ2-3; D unclear. This CDR3 spans 12 amino acids. Germline CDR1 reads SQVTM; CDR2 reads ANQGSEA. Trimming stripped 7 bases from V and 4 bases from J, with 12 bases between. The CDR3 nucleotides read TGCAGCGCCAAGGGTTCTCCAGATACGCAGTATTTT. As protein: CSAKGSPDTQYF.